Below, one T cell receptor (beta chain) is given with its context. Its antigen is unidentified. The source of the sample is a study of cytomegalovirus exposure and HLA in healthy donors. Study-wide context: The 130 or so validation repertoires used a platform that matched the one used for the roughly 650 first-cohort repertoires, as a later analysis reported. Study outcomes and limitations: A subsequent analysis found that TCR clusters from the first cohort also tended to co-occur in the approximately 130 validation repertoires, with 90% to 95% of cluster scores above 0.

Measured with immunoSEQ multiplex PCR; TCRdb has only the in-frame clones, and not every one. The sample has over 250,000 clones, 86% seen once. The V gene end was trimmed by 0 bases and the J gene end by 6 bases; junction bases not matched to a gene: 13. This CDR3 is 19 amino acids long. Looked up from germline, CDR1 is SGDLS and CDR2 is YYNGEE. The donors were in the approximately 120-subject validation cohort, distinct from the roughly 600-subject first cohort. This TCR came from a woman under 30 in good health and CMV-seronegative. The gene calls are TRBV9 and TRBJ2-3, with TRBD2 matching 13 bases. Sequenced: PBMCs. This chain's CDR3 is CASSVVGRTSGGPPDTQYF. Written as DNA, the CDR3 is TGTGCCAGCAGCGTAGTCGGGAGGACTAGCGGGGGCCCGCCGGATACGCAGTATTTT.